This T cell receptor beta chain was observed in a study of T cell repertoires in cytomegalovirus infection. Study in general: Well-studied HLA-B-restricted CMV epitopes were used in the study alongside recently identified HLA-C-restricted ones. Based on public TCR beta signatures, there were indications of CMV infection and of a matching HLA type. Study-level results: Summed public TCR beta family frequency identified CMV carriers bearing the relevant HLA.

This clonotype was picked up a small number of times. No antigen is known for it. TCRdb ran MiXCR on the reads and lists one entry per CDR3 protein. The sample lists around 900,000 distinct CDR3 sequences; around a third were seen once. The clonotype comes from a human donor in good health (CMV status not recorded). Some clones in this sample may be carry-over from other donors' samples. The sample was cultured CD8+ T cells from PBMCs, taken from culture after CMV antigen stimulation.

CDR3 coding DNA: TGTGCCAGCAGTTTAATGGGTTTTGGTTGGGAGCTGTTTTTT. This gives the protein CASSLMGFGWELFF. The chain carries TRBV12-3 or TRBV12-4 and TRBJ2-2; no clear D gene. V dropped 2 bases and J dropped 9 bases, with 13 bases sitting between them. The CDR3 is made up of 14 amino acids.